This T cell receptor beta chain was sequenced during a study of vaccination and CD4 T cells after COVID-19 (dated 2022 in TCRdb). Context from the whole study: In the convalescent cohort there were six males and four females, among whom were two Hispanic individuals, seven Caucasians, two Asians and one multiracial person. An earlier paper using these donors assessed, at the TCR clonotype level, memory CD4+ T cell crossreactivity between SARS-CoV-2 and common cold coronavirus spike proteins. The cultures were stimulated with overlapping spike peptide pools from SARS-CoV-2 and from the common cold coronaviruses HCoV-NL63, HCoV-OC43 and HCoV-229E. Post-vaccine blood samples were taken a median of around 70 days after the second vaccine dose, with a range of roughly 14 to 250 days. In around nine COVID-19 convalescent patients and a handful of infection-naive healthy vaccine recipients, the spike-specific CD4+ TCR repertoire before mRNA vaccination was compared with the repertoire after mRNA vaccination. Two doses of either the Pfizer-BioNTech BNT162b2 vaccine (n=8) or the Moderna mRNA-1273 vaccine (n=2) were administered to participants. Control cultures received a CEFX viral epitope pool as the positive control, an HIV-1 Nef peptide pool as the negative control, or no peptide. Post-COVID blood samples were collected from convalescent patients a median of roughly 100 days after diagnosis, with a range of about 35 to 161 days.

Sample treatment or condition, as interpreted from the label and publication: approximately nine-day PBMC culture with coronavirus spike peptide pools or control peptides (ViraFEST assay). CD4+ T cells from unexposed donors were collected before the COVID-19 pandemic (2011-2018). To expand antigen-specific T cells with peptide pools and then pick out the expanded clonotypes through TCR sequencing, the study relied on the ViraFEST assay. PBMCs were cultured at 1.5 million to 2 million per well in IMDM supplemented with about 5% human AB serum and around 10 IU/ml IL-2, with about 10 ug/ml peptide pools added. Half of the culture medium was replaced with fresh IL-2-containing medium on days 3 and 7. After approximately eleven days of culture, CD4+ T cells were isolated by negative selection with the EasySep CD4+ T cell isolation kit. As cell numbers permitted, CD4+ T cells from unexposed donors were tested for reactivity to SARS-CoV-2 S and N and to four common cold coronavirus spike pools. PBMCs were separated from whole blood using Ficoll-Paque Plus gradient centrifugation and then either used fresh or cryopreserved at -140C. Culture conditions were generally each tested in triplicate wells. The leukapheresis product used for the unexposed donors was purchased from a commercial source.

Including cysteine and phenylalanine, the CDR3 has 13 amino acids. Of the read, only the CDR3 DNA is kept; its 39 bases are in frame from base 1. The junction shows trimming of 6 bases on V and 11 bases on J, and the gene matches do not reach 8 bases of it. From a lookup of the germline V gene, CDR1 and CDR2 are MDHEN and SYDVKM. A remark on this clonotype: Its antigen remains undetermined. One base away there is no much larger clone; base qualities are not given.

Library generation was performed with PCR. TCR sequencing of DNA from cultured CD4+ T cells used the Oncomine TCR Beta short-read assay at the Johns Hopkins FTIC core. The QIAamp micro DNA kit was used to extract genomic DNA from the cultured CD4+ T cells. The Oncomine TCR Beta libraries from cultured CD4+ T cells were pooled using unique dual indexes and then sequenced on an Illumina iSeq 100. In the original analysis: Non-productive sequences were removed, and CDR3s that did not start with C, did not end with F or W, or were shorter than 7 amino acids were discarded. The MANAFEST web application was used to identify antigen-specific clonotypes by comparing peptide-stimulated wells against reference wells and other culture wells. For a clone to be called positive, the clone needed an FDR below 0.05, an odds ratio above 5, and a productive frequency above 0.1% in at least two of three replicate wells. A clonotype was classed as cross-reactive if the clonotype showed significant expansion both in SARS-CoV-2 spike wells and in at least one common cold coronavirus spike condition. CDR3 homology was assessed with Levenshtein distances (stringdist) and unrooted phylogenetic trees (ape) in R version 3.6.1. TCRdb's own reprocessing of the public reads used fastp at Q25 and MiXCR and kept productive beta chains. Rows are unified per CDR3 protein, each entry keeping the most common DNA and genes. What appears here as the V and J calls and clone size reflects TCRdb's work, not the paper's. The sample table shows more than 8,500 distinct CDR3 sequences, and about 32% are seen once. The ten largest clones take up approximately 22% of the sample.

The investigation overall reported the following: In convalescent patients, a median 86.3% of post-vaccine SARS-CoV-2-reactive clones were detected only after vaccination, and vaccine-specific priming was suggested by this finding. Nearly all vaccine-specific clones in convalescent patients (304 of 307) were mono-reactive for SARS-CoV-2 spike rather than cross-reactive with common cold coronaviruses. The median number of SARS-CoV-2-reactive clonotypes rose from under 25 after infection to some 40 after vaccination, but the change was not significant. Only a relatively small number of convalescent patients were included in the study, and early timepoints following natural infection were not analyzed.

This sequence uses TRBV28 and TRBJ1-2; TRBD1 fits 11 bases in the junction. The sample comprised CD4+ T cells from blood, cultured in vitro. This clonotype was obtained from a human donor in good health. In nucleotides, the sequence is TGTGCCAGCAGACCCGGGACAGGGGGTTTTTACACCTTC. Its protein is CASRPGTGGFYTF.